This T cell receptor beta chain was captured by sequencing in a study of T cell repertoires in aging, cancer and after chemotherapy. Study details: Donor ages fell into six groups from 30 or younger up to 70 or older. Millions of TCR reads were in the whole dataset. Patients with chronic lymphocytic leukemia were sampled before and after fludarabine- or bendamustine-based chemotherapy.

V lost 5 bases, J lost 4 bases, and 24 bases lay in between. From germline, CDR1 is MNHNS and CDR2 SASEGT. CDR3 length: 18 residues. Amplification of TCR beta used genomic DNA extracted from peripheral blood. About this clonotype: Its specificity is unknown.

General study findings and limits: In healthy donors, age-related TCR diversity loss mainly reflected lost richness.

Rearranged V-D-J TRB sequences were amplified with a mixed TRB-A/B primer pool. TCRdb passed the multiplex PCR reads through MiXCR, listing each CDR3 protein once. The table includes 8,500 to 9,500 distinct CDR3 sequences, 20% to 30% detected once. The chain couples TRBV6-1 to TRBJ1-5; TRBD1 might be the D (5 bases). The clonotype was recovered from a human donor with a blood cancer. The donor label of this sample is uncertain. The sample was blood. This CDR3 is CASSTKWDGRPINQPQHF. CDR3 coding DNA: TGTGCCAGCAGTACAAAGTGGGACGGGAGACCCATTAATCAGCCCCAGCATTTT.